The entry that follows covers one T cell receptor (beta chain) sequence. This CDR3 comprises 11 residues. V dropped 3 bases and J dropped 8 bases, with 7 bases sitting between them. Germline CDR1 is LGHNT and CDR2 is FRNRAP. This record comes from a study of blood T cells in healthy people across ages. A sample-barcoded 5' primer and a J-beta primer mix were used in a second PCR of roughly 7 to 11 cycles. TCRdb fed the 5' RACE reads into MiXCR, producing one record per CDR3 protein. The repertoire holds about 1.7 million distinct CDR3 sequences, roughly 28% seen once, with 7.7% in the top ten. The V and J genes are TRBV12-5 and TRBJ1-2; D ambiguous. The material sequenced was blood. The receptor comes from a woman in her twenties or thirties in good health. CDR3 in DNA: TGTGCTAGTGGTTTCCCGGGAGGCTACACCTTC. Encoded protein: CASGFPGGYTF. Drawing the rest from reference TRBV12-5 and TRBJ1-2, the complete variable domain is DARVTQTPRHKVTEMGQEVTMRCQPILGHNTVFWYRQTMMQGLELLAYFRNRAPLDDSGMPKDRFSAEMPDATLATLKIQPSEPRDSAVYFCASGFPGGYTFGSGTRLTVV.